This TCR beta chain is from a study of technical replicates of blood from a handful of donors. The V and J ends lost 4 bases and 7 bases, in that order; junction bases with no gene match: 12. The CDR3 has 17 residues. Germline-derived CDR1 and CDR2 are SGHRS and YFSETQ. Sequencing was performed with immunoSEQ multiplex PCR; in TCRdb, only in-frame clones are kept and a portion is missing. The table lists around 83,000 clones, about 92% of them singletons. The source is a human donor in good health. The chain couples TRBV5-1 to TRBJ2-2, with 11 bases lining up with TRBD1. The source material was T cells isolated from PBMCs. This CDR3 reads CASSPRAGQGAVGELFF. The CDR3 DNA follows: TGCGCCAGCAGCCCCCGTGCTGGACAGGGGGCCGTCGGGGAGCTGTTTTTT. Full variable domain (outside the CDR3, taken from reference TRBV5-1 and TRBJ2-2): KAGVTQTPRYLIKTRGQQVTLSCSPISGHRSVSWYQQTPGQGLQFLFEYFSETQRNKGNFPGRFSGRQFSNSRSEMNVSTLELGDSALYLCASSPRAGQGAVGELFFGEGSRLTVL.